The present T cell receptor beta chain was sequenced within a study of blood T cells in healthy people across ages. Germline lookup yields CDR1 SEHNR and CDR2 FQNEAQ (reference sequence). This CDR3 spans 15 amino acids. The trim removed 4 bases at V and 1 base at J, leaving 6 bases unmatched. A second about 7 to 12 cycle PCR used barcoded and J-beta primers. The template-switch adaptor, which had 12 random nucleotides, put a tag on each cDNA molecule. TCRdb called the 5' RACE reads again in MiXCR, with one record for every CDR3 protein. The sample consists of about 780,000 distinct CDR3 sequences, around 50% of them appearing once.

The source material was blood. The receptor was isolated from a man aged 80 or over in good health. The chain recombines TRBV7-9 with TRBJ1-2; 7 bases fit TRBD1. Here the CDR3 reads CASSWTGVDNYGYTF. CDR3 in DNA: TGTGCCAGCAGCTGGACAGGAGTCGATAACTATGGCTACACCTTC.